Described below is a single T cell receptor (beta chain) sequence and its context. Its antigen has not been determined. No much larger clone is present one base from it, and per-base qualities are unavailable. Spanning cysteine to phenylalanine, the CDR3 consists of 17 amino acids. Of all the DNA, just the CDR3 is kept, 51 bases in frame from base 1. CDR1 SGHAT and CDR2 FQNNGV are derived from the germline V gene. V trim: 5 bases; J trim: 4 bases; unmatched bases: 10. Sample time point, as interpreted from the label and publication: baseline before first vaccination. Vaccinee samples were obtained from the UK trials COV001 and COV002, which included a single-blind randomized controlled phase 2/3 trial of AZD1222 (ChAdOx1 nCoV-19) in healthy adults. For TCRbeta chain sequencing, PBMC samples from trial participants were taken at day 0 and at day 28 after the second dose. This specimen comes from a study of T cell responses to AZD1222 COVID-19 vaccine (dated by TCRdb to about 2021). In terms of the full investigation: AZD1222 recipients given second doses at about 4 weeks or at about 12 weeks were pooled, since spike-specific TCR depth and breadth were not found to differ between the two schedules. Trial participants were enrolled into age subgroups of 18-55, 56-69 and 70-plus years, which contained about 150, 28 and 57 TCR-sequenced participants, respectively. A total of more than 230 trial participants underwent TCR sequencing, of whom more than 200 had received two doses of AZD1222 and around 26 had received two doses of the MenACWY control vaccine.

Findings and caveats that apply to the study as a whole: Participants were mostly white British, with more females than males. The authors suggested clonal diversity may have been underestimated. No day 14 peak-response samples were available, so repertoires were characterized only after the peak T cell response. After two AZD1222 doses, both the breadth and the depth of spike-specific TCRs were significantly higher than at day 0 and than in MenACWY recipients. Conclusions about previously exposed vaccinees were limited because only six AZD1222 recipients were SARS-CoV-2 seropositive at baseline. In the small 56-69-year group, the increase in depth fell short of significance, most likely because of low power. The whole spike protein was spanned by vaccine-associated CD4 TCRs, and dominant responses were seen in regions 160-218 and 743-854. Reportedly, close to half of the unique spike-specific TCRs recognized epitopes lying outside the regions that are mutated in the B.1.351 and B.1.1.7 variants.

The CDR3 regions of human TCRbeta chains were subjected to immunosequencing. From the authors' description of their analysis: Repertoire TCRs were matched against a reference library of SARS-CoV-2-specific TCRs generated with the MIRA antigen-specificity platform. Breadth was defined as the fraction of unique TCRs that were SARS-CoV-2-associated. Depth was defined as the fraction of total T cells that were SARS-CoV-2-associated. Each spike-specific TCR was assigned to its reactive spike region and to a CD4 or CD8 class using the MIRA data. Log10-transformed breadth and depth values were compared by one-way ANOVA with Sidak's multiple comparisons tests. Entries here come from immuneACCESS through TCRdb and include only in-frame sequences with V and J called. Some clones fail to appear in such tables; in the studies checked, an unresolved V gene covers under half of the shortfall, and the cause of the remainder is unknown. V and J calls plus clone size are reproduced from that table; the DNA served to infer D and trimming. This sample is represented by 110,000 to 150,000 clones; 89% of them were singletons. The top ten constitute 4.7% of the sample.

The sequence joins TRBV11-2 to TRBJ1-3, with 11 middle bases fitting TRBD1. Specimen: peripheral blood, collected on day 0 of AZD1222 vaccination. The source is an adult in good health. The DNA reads TGTGCCAGCAGCCCCGCGGACAGGGGGCGCGGAGGAAACACCATATATTTT. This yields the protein CASSPADRGRGGNTIYF.